A selection of T cell receptor beta chains follows, all from one sample in a study of regulatory T cells in long-lasting Graves disease. TCRdb used MiXCR to reprocess the multiplex PCR reads, holding one entry per CDR3 protein. Of hundreds of thousands of distinct CDR3 sequences in the sample, 15% to 20% were seen once. The same sample was also studied in work on T cells in Graves' hyperthyroidism and ophthalmopathy.

The sequencing used peripheral blood mononuclear cells (PBMCs), collected at new diagnosis, from a patient treated with antithyroid drugs. The receptors were gathered from a woman aged 35-65 years with Graves disease. Both conserved end residues are part of each CDR3. A D gene is named only where the DNA matches it firmly. Some rows have no size entry. The others give once, few or many, or a class for an expanded clone.

TRBJ1-1,-,TRBV7-9,-,TGTGCCAGCAAGCTTGGGGACACTGAAGCTTTCTTT,CASKLGDTEAFF
TRBJ2-7,-,TRBV28,TRBD2,TGTGCCAACAGCCTCCCCCGGACTAGCTGGCAGTACTTC,CANSLPRTSWQYF
TRBJ1-2,-,TRBV5-6,-,TGTGCCAGCAGCTTGGGGACAGTAGTCTTGCCTATTGGCTACACCTTC,CASSLGTVVLPIGYTF
TRBJ2-3,many,TRBV28,-,TGTGCCACCCAGAGGTTAGCCTTTGGAGATACGCAGTATTTT,CATQRLAFGDTQYF
TRBJ2-7,many,TRBV10-3,-,TGTGCCATCAGTGGGCACAGGTTAACTAACGAGCAGTACTTC,CAISGHRLTNEQYF
TRBJ1-2,many,TRBV6-1,-,TGTGCCAGCACCGCCTTTACGAGGGCTCGGGGCGCTGGCTACACCTTC,CASTAFTRARGAGYTF
TRBJ1-2,many,TRBV5-1,-,TGCGCCAGCAGCACCGGGCAGGGGCTCTATGGCTACACCTTC,CASSTGQGLYGYTF
TRBJ2-2,many,TRBV7-9,-,TGTGCCAGCAGCCTGGGACGTCCGAACACCGGGGAGCTGTTTTTT,CASSLGRPNTGELFF
TRBJ1-2,-,TRBV2,TRBD1,TGTGCCAGCAGTGATGAGGGGGCGGGTGGCTACACCTTC,CASSDEGAGGYTF
TRBJ2-7,-,TRBV4-1,TRBD2,TGCGCCAGCAGCCAAGGGGCTAGCGGGGGCCTCAGAATAGACTACGAGCAGTACTTC,CASSQGASGGLRIDYEQYF
TRBJ2-7,many,TRBV2,-,TGTGCCGGAGGTACGCCCCTTTCTTACGAGCAGTACTTC,CAGGTPLSYEQYF
TRBJ2-7,few,TRBV6-2/TRBV6-3,-,TGTGCCAGCAGTTACGACGGGGCCTTCGCCTACGAGCAGTACTTC,CASSYDGAFAYEQYF
TRBJ2-7,-,TRBV5-6,TRBD1,TGTGCCAGCATGGAGGCGTCAGGGGGCTACGAGCAGTACTTC,CASMEASGGYEQYF
TRBJ1-3,few,TRBV2,-,TGTGCCAGCAGGCAACAGGGAAACACCATATATTTT,CASRQQGNTIYF
TRBJ1-5,-,TRBV2,TRBD1,TGTGCCAGCGAGGACAGGGGTAATCAGCCCCAGCATTTT,CASEDRGNQPQHF
TRBJ2-7,many,TRBV11-1,TRBD1,TGTGCCAGCAGCGTCCCGGGACAGGGATATCTTGAGCAGTACTTC,CASSVPGQGYLEQYF
TRBJ1-6,few,TRBV12-5,-,TGTGCTAGTGGTTTATCCACGCTTCATTCACCCCTCCACTTT,CASGLSTLHSPLHF
TRBJ1-1,many,TRBV13,-,TGTGCCAGCAGCTCAAACCTCAGGGATGAAGCTTTCTTT,CASSSNLRDEAFF
TRBJ2-3,-,TRBV7-3,TRBD2,TGTGCCAGCAGCTCGACTAGCGGGGGGGAATCAGATACGCAGTATTTT,CASSSTSGGESDTQYF
TRBJ2-4,many,TRBV2,-,TGTGCCAGCAGGGGACTCGACGAGGAAGCCAAAAACATTCAGTACTTC,CASRGLDEEAKNIQYF